These 14 T cell receptor beta chains came from one sample sequenced in a study of lymphopenia after photon versus proton radiotherapy. Generated by immunoSEQ multiplex PCR, the TCRdb table keeps only in-frame clones and is missing some. The table lists roughly 23,000 clones, 75% to 90% of them singletons. Sequenced here: peripheral blood, sampled from a patient treated with proton-based radiotherapy. The receptors shown here come from a man at least 80 years old with esophageal cancer.

This clone was recorded a few times. The chain recombines TRBV14 with TRBJ1-2; D is undetermined. In germline, CDR1 is SGHDN, CDR2 FVKESK. The germline V and J ends were trimmed by 1 base and 7 bases, with 13 bases remaining between them. The CDR3 is 14 residues long. CDR3 loop: CASSQVGPGFGYTF. The CDR3 nucleotides are TGTGCCAGCAGCCAAGTCGGCCCGGGGTTTGGCTACACCTTC.

V is TRBV7-9 and J is TRBJ2-7, with 8 nucleotides matching TRBD2. There are 15 residues in the CDR3. Germline CDR1 reads SEHNR; CDR2 reads FQNEAQ (reference sequence). Losses at the gene ends were 4 bases for V and 5 bases for J; bases not matched to a gene: 10. CDR3 DNA sequence: TGTGCCAGCAGCTCCGTAGCGGGAACGATGGACGAGCAGTACTTC. Its translation is CASSSVAGTMDEQYF.

This clone was seen just once. This chain connects TRBV5-4 to TRBJ2-3, with D perhaps TRBD1 (6 bases). Trimming stripped 4 bases from V and 6 bases from J, with 18 bases between. This CDR3 has 15 residues. CDR1 is SGHNT, CDR2 YYREEE, per germline (reference sequence). The CDR3 DNA sequence: TGTGCCAGCAGCGACAGGAGTTCGCCAGGGGATACGCAGTATTTT. Translation gives CASSDRSSPGDTQYF. The entire variable domain, with the rest obtained from reference TRBV5-4 and TRBJ2-3, is as follows: ETGVTQSPTHLIKTRGQQVTLRCSSQSGHNTVSWYQQALGQGPQFIFQYYREEENGRGNFPPRFSGLQFPNYSSELNVNALELDDSALYLCASSDRSSPGDTQYFGPGTRLTVL.

This chain links TRBV19 with TRBJ2-5; D remains ambiguous. Trimming shortened V by 9 bases and J by 2 bases, and 13 bases separated the two germline ends. There are 13 residues in the CDR3. Germline loops: CDR1 LNHDA, CDR2 SQIVND (reference sequence). The CDR3 DNA reads TGTGCCAGCGCCTGGACGGAGCAAGAGACCCAGTACTTC. This encodes CASAWTEQETQYF.

The chain carries TRBV29-1 and TRBJ2-5; no firm D call. Germline V gene sequence: CDR1 SQVTM, CDR2 ANQGSEA. The CDR3 is made up of 10 amino acids. V lost 7 bases to trimming and J lost 5 bases, with 8 bases between them. In DNA, the CDR3 is TGCAGCGCCGGAATGGAGACCCAGTACTTC. This sequence encodes CSAGMETQYF. The complete variable domain, with remaining parts taken from reference TRBV29-1 and TRBJ2-5, reads SAVISQKPSRDICQRGTSLTIQCQVDSQVTMMFWYRQQPGQSLTLIATANQGSEATYESGFVIDKFPISRPNLTFSTLTVSNMSPEDSSIYLCSAGMETQYFGPGTRLLVL.

The count of this clone is one. The chain recombines TRBV9 with TRBJ2-5, with 15 bases identical to TRBD2. CDR3 length: 15 amino acids. CDR1 and CDR2 from the germline V gene are SGDLS and YYNGEE. V lost 3 bases to trimming and J lost 4 bases; unmatched junction nucleotides: 1. The CDR3 nucleotides read TGTGCCAGCAGCGGGGGACTAGCGGGAGGAGAGACCCAGTACTTC. This encodes CASSGGLAGGETQYF.

The chain has TRBV28 and TRBJ2-7, with TRBD1 matching over 12 bases. The germline V gene encodes CDR1 MDHEN and CDR2 SYDVKM. The CDR3 length is 12 residues. Trimming at V came to 8 bases and at J to 7 bases, leaving 3 bases not matched to a gene. CDR3 nucleotides: TGTGCCAGCCGGGACAGGGGGCGGGAGCAGTACTTC. Translating gives CASRDRGREQYF.

This clone was found once. The chain couples TRBV19 to TRBJ2-7, with D hard to call. The V end lost 5 bases, the J end lost 0 bases, and 11 bases lay between the germline ends. Germline V gene sequence: CDR1 LNHDA, CDR2 SQIVND (reference sequence). The CDR3 contains 14 residues. The CDR3, as DNA: TGTGCCAGTAGTTTCTCGCACACCTCCTACGAGCAGTACTTC. Its protein is CASSFSHTSYEQYF.

The chain recombines TRBV12-5 with TRBJ2-5, with 8 nucleotides matching TRBD1. Trimming cost V 2 bases and J 4 bases; bases outside gene matches: 3. The CDR3 runs 14 residues. Germline CDR1 LGHNT, CDR2 FRNRAP. DNA of the CDR3: TGTGCTAGTGGTTTGAAGACAGGGGTAGAGACCCAGTACTTC. It codes for CASGLKTGVETQYF.

The gene calls are TRBV9 and TRBJ2-7; TRBD2 matches 14 bases. The CDR3 loop spans 15 amino acids. Germline loops: CDR1 SGDLS, CDR2 YYNGEE. V gave up 2 bases and J gave up 3 bases; unmatched junction bases: 1. The CDR3 spells CASSVGTSGSYEQYF. CDR3 nucleotides: TGTGCCAGCAGCGTTGGGACTAGCGGGAGCTACGAGCAGTACTTC.

The chain is built from TRBV5-6 and TRBJ1-3; no clear D. This CDR3 has 12 amino acids. Trimming shortened V by 0 bases and J by 3 bases, and 1 base separated the two germline ends. Germline V gene data show CDR1 as SGHDT and CDR2 as YYEEEE. CDR3 amino acids: CASSLVGNTIYF. In DNA, the CDR3 is TGTGCCAGCAGCTTGGTTGGAAACACCATATATTTT.

V and J are TRBV5-1 and TRBJ2-2; a possible D gene is TRBD2 (6 bases). From germline, CDR1 is SGHRS and CDR2 YFSETQ. Trimming left V 4 bases short and J 4 bases short, with 17 bases between. This CDR3 spans 16 amino acids. CDR3 sequence (DNA): TGCGCCAGCAGCCCGCGGTGGAGGGAAGGCACCGGGGAGCTGTTTTTT. It encodes CASSPRWREGTGELFF.

Here the CDR3 DNA reads TGTGCCTGGAGTTTGGGACTAGCGGGAGAAAGTGAGCAGTTCTTC. This codes for CAWSLGLAGESEQFF. The chain couples TRBV30 to TRBJ2-1; 14 nucleotides line up with TRBD2. This CDR3 comprises 15 residues. CDR1 is GTSNPN and CDR2 is SVGIG in the germline V gene (reference sequence). The V segment lost 2 bases and the J segment 9 bases; nucleotides outside the gene matches: 6.

V gene TRBV5-1 combines with J gene TRBJ2-3; D uncertain. Germline loops: CDR1 SGHRS, CDR2 YFSETQ. Trimming stripped 0 bases from V and 4 bases from J, with 6 bases between. CDR3 length: 13 residues. The CDR3 loop is CASSLAGSDTQYF. CDR3 DNA: TGCGCCAGCAGCTTGGCCGGGTCAGATACGCAGTATTTT.